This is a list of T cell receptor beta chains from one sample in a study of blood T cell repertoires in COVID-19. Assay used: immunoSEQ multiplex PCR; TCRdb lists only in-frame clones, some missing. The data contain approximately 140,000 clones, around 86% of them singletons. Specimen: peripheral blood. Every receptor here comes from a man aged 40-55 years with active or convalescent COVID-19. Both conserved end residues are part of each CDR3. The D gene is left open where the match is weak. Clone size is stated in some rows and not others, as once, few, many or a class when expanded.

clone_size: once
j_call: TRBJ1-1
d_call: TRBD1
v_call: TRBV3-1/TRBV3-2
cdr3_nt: TGTGCCAGCAGCCAAGATAGGACAGGGAGGGTCACTGAAGCTTTCTTT
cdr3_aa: CASSQDRTGRVTEAFF

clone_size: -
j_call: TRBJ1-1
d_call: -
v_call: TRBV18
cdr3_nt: TGTGCCAGCTCACCAACGGACACGTACACTGAAGCTTTCTTT
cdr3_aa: CASSPTDTYTEAFF

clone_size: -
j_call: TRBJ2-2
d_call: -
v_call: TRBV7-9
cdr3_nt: TGTGCCAGCAGCTTAAGGCGGGAAAACACCGGGGAGCTGTTTTTT
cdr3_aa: CASSLRRENTGELFF

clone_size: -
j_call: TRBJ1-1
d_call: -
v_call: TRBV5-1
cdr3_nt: TGCGCCAGCAGCTTTTCACAGGGTCCGAACACTGAAGCTTTCTTT
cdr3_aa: CASSFSQGPNTEAFF

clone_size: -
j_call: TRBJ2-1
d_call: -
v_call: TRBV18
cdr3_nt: TGTGCCAGCTCACCAAGCGGAGACAATGAGCAGTTCTTC
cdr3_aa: CASSPSGDNEQFF

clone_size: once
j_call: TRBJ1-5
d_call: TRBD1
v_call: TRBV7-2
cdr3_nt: TGTGCCAGCAGCCCGACAGGGGGGCATCAGCCCCAGCATTTT
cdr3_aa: CASSPTGGHQPQHF

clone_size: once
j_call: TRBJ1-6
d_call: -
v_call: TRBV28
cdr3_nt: TGTGCCAGCAGTTTGGCGGTATATAATTCACCCCTCCACTTT
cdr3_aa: CASSLAVYNSPLHF

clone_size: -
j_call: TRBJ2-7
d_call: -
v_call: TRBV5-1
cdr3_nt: TGCGCCAGCAGCTTTGGGGGGACAGCAGCCTACGAGCAGTACTTC
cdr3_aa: CASSFGGTAAYEQYF

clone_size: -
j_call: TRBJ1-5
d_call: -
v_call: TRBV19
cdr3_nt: TGTGCCAGTAGTATAACACAGGGCCGAAATCAGCCCCAGCATTTT
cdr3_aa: CASSITQGRNQPQHF

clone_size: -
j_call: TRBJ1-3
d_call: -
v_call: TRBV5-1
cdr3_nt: TGCGCCAGCAGCTTGGAGAGGACAGCCTCCTCTGGAAACACCATATATTTT
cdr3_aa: CASSLERTASSGNTIYF

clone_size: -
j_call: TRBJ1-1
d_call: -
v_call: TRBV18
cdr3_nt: TGTGCCAGCTCCCTAGGGGGGGGCGACACTGAAGCTTTCTTT
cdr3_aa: CASSLGGGDTEAFF

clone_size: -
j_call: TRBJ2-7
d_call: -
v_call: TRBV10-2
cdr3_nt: TGCGCCAGCAGGGGGGCAACCTACGAGCAGTACTTC
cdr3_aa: CASRGATYEQYF

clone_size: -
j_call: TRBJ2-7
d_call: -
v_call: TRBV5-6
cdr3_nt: TGTGCCAGCAGACTCTACGGTGAGGCCTACGAGCAGTACTTC
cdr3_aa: CASRLYGEAYEQYF

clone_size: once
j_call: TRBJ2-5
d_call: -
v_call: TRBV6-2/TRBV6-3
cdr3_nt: TGTGCCAGCAGCCACTCCGGGAGCTCAGAGACCCAGTACTTC
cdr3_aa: CASSHSGSSETQYF

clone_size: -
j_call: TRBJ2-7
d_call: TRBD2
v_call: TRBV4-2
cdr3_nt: TGTGCCAGCAGCCAAGATACTAGCGGGGGGGCCCCCTACGAGCAGTACTTC
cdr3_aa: CASSQDTSGGAPYEQYF

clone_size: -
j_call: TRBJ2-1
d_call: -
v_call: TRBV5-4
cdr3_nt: TGTGCCAGCAGCTTGCAGAACAATGAGCAGTTCTTC
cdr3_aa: CASSLQNNEQFF

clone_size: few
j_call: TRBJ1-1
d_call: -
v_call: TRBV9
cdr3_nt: TGTGCCAGCAGCGCGGGAGGGCAGAACACTGAAGCTTTCTTT
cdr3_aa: CASSAGGQNTEAFF

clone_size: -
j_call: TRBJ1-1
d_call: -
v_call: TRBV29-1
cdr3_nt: TGCAGCGTTATTATCCGGGAAAAGTCAGGTGAAGCTTTCTTT
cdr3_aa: CSVIIREKSGEAFF

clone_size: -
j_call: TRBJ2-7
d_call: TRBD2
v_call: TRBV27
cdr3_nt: TGTGCCAGCAGCCACCTGGGACTAGCCTACGAGCAGTACTTC
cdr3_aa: CASSHLGLAYEQYF

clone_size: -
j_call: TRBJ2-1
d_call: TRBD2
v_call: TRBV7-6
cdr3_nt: TGTGCCAGCAGCAAGGGACTAGCGGGCGTTCGAGAGCAGTTCTTC
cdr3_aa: CASSKGLAGVREQFF

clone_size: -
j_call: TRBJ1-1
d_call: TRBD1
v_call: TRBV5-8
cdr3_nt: TGTGCCAGCAGTTACAGGGGGCAGGGCACTGAAGCTTTCTTT
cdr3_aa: CASSYRGQGTEAFF

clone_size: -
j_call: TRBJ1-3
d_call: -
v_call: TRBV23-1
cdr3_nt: TGCGCCAGCCCACCCGAGGGGGCTGGAAACACCATATATTTT
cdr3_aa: CASPPEGAGNTIYF

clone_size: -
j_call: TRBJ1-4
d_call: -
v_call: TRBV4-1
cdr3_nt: TGCGCCAGCAGCCCCCTCGGGGGTAAGGATGAAAAACTGTTTTTT
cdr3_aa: CASSPLGGKDEKLFF

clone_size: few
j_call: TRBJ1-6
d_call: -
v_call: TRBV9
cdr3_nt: TGTGCCAGCAGCGTAGATGAGGGCTCACCCCTCCACTTT
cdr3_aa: CASSVDEGSPLHF

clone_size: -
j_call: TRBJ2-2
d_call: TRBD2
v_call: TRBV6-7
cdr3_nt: TGTGCCAGCAGTTACTCTAGCGGGGGGCCCGGGGAGCTGTTTTTT
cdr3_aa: CASSYSSGGPGELFF

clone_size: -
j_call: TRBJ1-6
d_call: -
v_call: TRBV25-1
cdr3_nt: TGTGCCAGCAGTGATGCCCGGGGAGCTGCTAATTCACCCCTCCACTTT
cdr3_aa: CASSDARGAANSPLHF

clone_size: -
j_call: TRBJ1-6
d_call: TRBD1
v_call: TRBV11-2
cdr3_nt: TGTGCCAGCAGCTTAGGTGGGACAGGATATTCACCCCTCCACTTT
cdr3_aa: CASSLGGTGYSPLHF

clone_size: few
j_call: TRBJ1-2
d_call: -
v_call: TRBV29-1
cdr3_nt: TGCAGCGTTCTGGACAGTAACTATGGCTACACCTTC
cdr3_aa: CSVLDSNYGYTF

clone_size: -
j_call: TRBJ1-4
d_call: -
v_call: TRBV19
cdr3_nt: TGTGCCAGTAGTAGCGCCCGACTCGGGGTGACTAATGAAAAACTGTTTTTT
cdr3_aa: CASSSARLGVTNEKLFF

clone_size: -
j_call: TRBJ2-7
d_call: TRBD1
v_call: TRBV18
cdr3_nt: TGTGCCAGCTCACCTCCGGGACAGCCGGCCTACGAGCAGTACTTC
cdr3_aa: CASSPPGQPAYEQYF

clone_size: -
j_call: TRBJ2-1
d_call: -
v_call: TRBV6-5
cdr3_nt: TGTGCCAGCAGTTACGAGGGTGAGCAGTTCTTC
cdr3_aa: CASSYEGEQFF

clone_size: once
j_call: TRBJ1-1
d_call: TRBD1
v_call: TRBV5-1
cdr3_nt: TGCGCCAGCAGACTAACAGGGGGCTCCTTTGAAGCTTTCTTT
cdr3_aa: CASRLTGGSFEAFF

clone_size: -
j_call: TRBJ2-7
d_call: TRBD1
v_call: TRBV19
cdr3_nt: TGTGCCAGTAGTAAGGGGGACAGGGGGCTCTACGAGCAGTACTTC
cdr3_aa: CASSKGDRGLYEQYF

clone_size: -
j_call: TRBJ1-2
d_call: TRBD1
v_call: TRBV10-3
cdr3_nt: TGTGCCGTGACAGGGGTGGGCTATGGCTACACCTTC
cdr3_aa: CAVTGVGYGYTF

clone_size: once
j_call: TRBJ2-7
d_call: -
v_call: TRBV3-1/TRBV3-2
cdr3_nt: TGTGCCAGCAGCCAAGCCTTCACAGCCAAGTTCGAGCAGTACTTC
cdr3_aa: CASSQAFTAKFEQYF

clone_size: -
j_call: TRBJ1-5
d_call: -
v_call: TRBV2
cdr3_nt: TGTGCCAGCAGTGTTATTTCGGGCCCGCGGGGGGCCCAGCATTTT
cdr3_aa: CASSVISGPRGAQHF

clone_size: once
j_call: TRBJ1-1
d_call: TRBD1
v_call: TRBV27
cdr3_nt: TGTGCCAGCTACCCGGCTCAGGGGGCGCGTACTGAAGCTTTCTTT
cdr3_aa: CASYPAQGARTEAFF

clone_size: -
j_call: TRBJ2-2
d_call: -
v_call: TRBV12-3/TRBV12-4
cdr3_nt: TGTGCCAGCAGTTCTCTTAACACCGGGGAGCTGTTTTTT
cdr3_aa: CASSSLNTGELFF

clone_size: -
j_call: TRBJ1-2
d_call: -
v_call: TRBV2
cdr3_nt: TGTGCCAGCACTACGGACAGCGCCTATGGCTACACCTTC
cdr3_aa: CASTTDSAYGYTF

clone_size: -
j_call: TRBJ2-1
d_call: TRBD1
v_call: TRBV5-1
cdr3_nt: TGCGCCAGCCGAGGGGGCATGTCCTACAATGAGCAGTTCTTC
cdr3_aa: CASRGGMSYNEQFF

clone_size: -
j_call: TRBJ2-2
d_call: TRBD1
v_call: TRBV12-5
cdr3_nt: TGTGCTAGTGGTACCGGGACAGGGGGCGCGGGCACCGGGGAGCTGTTTTTT
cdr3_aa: CASGTGTGGAGTGELFF